This record concerns one TCR beta chain sequence. The V segment lost 1 base and the J segment 7 bases; nucleotides outside the gene matches: 8. Germline CDR1 is SGHVS and CDR2 is FNYEAQ. This CDR3 spans 16 amino acids. Naive CD8 cells, CD45RO-negative and positively selected for CCR7, excluded terminally differentiated effector memory CD45RA+ cells. Healthy HIV-negative adults with no recent acute infections or vaccinations were recruited as donors. The sample originates from a study of shared clonotypes between healthy human individuals. The data were produced by immunoSEQ multiplex PCR, yet TCRdb's version contains in-frame clones alone and is incomplete. This sample has over 2 million clones; 85% to 95% occur once, and the top ten carry 0.9% to 1.3%.

The TCR sequence derives from a man between 18 and 29 years old in good health. Material for sequencing was naive CD8+ T cells sorted from blood. J is TRBJ2-1 and V is TRBV7-6; 9 bases are a match to TRBD1. CDR3 loop: CASSLVTQGAQNEQFF. Here the CDR3 DNA reads TGTGCCAGCAGCTTAGTTACACAGGGGGCGCAGAATGAGCAGTTCTTC.